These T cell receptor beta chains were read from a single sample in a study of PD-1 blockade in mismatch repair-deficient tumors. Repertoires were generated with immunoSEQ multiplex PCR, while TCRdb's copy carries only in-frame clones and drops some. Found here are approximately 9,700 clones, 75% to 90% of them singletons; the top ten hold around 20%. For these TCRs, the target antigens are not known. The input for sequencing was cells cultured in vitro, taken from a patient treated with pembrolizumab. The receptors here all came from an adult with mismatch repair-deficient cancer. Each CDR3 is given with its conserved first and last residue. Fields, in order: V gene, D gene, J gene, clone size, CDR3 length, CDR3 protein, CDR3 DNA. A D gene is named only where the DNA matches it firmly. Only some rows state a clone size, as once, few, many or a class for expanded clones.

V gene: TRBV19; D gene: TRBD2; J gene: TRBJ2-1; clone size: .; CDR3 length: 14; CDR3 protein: CASSIVGGVNEQFF; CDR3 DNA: TGTGCCAGTAGTATAGTGGGAGGGGTAAATGAGCAGTTCTTC
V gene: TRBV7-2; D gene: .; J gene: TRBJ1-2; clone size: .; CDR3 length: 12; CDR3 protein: CASSWANYGYTF; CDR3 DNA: TGTGCCAGCAGCTGGGCAAACTATGGCTACACCTTC
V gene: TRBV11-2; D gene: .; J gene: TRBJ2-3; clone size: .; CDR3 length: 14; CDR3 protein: CASSSPQGADTQYF; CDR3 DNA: TGTGCCAGCAGCTCTCCCCAAGGCGCAGATACGCAGTATTTT
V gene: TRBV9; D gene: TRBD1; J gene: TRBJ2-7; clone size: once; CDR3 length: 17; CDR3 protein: CAGQSRTGGESSYEQYF; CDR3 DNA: TGTGCCGGACAAAGCCGGACAGGGGGCGAGAGCTCCTACGAGCAGTACTTC
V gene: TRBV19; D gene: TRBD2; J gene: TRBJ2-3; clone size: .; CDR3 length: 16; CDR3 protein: CASSISAGGGTDTQYF; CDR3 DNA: TGTGCCAGTAGTATCTCGGCCGGGGGGGGCACAGATACGCAGTATTTT
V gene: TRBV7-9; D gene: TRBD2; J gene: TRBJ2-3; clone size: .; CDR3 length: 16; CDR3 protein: CASSGGLAGVADTQYF; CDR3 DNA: TGTGCCAGCAGCGGCGGACTAGCGGGAGTAGCAGATACGCAGTATTTT
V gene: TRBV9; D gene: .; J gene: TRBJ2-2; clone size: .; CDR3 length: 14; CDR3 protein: CASRGGATTGELFF; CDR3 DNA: TGTGCCAGCAGGGGCGGGGCAACCACCGGGGAGCTGTTTTTT
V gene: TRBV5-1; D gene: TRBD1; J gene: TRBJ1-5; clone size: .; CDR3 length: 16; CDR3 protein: CASSLQGAGWDQPQHF; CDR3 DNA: TGCGCCAGCAGCTTACAGGGGGCAGGGTGGGATCAGCCCCAGCATTTT
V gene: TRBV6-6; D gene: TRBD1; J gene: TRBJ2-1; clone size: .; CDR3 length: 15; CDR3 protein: CASSYDRGAENEQFF; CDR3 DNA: TGTGCCAGCAGTTACGACAGGGGGGCTGAGAATGAGCAGTTCTTC
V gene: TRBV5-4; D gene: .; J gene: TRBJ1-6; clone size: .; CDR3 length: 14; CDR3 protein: CASSLGGNGSPLHF; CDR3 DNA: TGTGCCAGCAGCTTGGGGGGTAATGGTTCACCCCTCCACTTT
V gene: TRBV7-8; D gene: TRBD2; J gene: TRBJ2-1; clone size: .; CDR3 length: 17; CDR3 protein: CASSGREMWSSYNEQFF; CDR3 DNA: TGTGCCTCTAGCGGGAGGGAGATGTGGAGCTCCTACAATGAGCAGTTCTTC
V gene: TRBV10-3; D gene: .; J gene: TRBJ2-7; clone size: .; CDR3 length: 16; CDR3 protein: CAISVATPISPHEQYF; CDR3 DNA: TGTGCCATCAGTGTAGCGACCCCGATTAGCCCCCACGAGCAGTACTTC
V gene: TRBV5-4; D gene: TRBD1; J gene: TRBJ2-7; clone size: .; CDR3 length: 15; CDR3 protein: CASRRWGQGAREQYF; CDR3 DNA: TGTGCCAGCAGGCGGTGGGGGCAGGGGGCACGGGAGCAGTACTTC
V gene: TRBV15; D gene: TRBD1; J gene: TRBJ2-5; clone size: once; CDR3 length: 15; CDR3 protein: CATSTGTGGLETQYF; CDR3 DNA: TGTGCCACCAGCACGGGGACAGGGGGACTCGAGACCCAGTACTTC
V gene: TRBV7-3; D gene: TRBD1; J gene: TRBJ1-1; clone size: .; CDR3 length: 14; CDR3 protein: CASSPTGGDTEAFF; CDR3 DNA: TGTGCCAGCAGCCCGACAGGGGGGGACACTGAAGCTTTCTTT
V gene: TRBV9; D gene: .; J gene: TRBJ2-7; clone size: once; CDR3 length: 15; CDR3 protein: CASSVEGSPLYEQYF; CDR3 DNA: TGTGCCAGCAGCGTAGAGGGTTCCCCTCTCTACGAGCAGTACTTC
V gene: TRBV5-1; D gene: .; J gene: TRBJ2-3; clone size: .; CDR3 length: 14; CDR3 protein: CASLRGGSTDTQYF; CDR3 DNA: TGCGCCAGTTTAAGGGGTGGCTCCACAGATACGCAGTATTTT
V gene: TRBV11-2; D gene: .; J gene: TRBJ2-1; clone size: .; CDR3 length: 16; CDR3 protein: CASSLDPLLSYNEQFF; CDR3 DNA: TGTGCCAGCAGCTTAGATCCACTCCTCTCCTACAATGAGCAGTTCTTC
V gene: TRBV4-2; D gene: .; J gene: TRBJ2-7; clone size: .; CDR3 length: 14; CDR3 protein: CASNLWGSPNEQYF; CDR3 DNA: TGTGCCAGCAACCTATGGGGCTCCCCGAACGAGCAGTACTTC
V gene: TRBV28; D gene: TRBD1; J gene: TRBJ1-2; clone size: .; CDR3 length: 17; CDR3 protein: CASSPPGQGAPVYGYTF; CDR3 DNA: TGTGCCAGCAGTCCTCCGGGACAGGGGGCTCCCGTCTATGGCTACACCTTC
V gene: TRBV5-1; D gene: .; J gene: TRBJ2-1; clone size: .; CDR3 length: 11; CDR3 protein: CASSSYNEQFF; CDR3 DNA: TGCGCCAGCAGCTCCTACAATGAGCAGTTCTTC
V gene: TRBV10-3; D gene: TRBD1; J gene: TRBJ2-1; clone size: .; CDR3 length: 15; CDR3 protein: CAITAGQGGLDEQFF; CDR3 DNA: TGTGCCATCACGGCGGGACAGGGGGGGTTGGATGAGCAGTTCTTC
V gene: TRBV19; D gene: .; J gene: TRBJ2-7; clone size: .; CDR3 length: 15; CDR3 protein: CASSRRSGYEYEQYF; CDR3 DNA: TGTGCCAGTAGTAGGCGGAGCGGCTATGAGTACGAGCAGTACTTC
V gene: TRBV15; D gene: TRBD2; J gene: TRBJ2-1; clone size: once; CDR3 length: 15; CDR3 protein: CATSRDTAGANEQFF; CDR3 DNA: TGTGCCACCAGCAGAGATACTGCGGGAGCCAATGAGCAGTTCTTC
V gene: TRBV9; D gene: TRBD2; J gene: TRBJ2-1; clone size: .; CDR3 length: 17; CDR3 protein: CASSEGTSLDSYNEQFF; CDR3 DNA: TGTGCCAGCAGCGAGGGGACTAGCCTAGACTCCTACAATGAGCAGTTCTTC
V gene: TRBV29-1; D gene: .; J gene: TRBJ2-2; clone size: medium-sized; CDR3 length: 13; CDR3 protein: CSVERETGGELFF; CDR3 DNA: TGCAGCGTTGAAAGGGAGACGGGCGGGGAGCTGTTTTTT
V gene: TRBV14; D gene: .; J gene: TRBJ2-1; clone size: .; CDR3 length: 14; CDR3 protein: CASSLGGVYNEQFF; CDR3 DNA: TGTGCCAGCAGCTTGGGGGGTGTCTACAATGAGCAGTTCTTC
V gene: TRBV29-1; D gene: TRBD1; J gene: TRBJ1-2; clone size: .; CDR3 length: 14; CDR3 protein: CSVLDRGINYGYTF; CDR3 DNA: TGCAGCGTCCTGGACAGGGGGATCAACTATGGCTACACCTTC
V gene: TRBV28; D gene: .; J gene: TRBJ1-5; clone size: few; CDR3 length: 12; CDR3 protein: CASSVSNQPQHF; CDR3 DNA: TGTGCCAGCAGTGTAAGCAATCAGCCCCAGCATTTT
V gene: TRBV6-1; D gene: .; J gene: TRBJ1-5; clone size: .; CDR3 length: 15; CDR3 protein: CASSDQGRENQPQHF; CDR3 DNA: TGTGCCAGCAGTGACCAGGGCCGAGAGAATCAGCCCCAGCATTTT
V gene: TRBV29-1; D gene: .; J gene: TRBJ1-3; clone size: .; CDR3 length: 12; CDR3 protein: CSGADSGNTIYF; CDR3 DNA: TGCAGCGGTGCAGACTCTGGAAACACCATATATTTT
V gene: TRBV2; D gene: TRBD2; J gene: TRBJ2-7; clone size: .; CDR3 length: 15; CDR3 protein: CASTGAGNVPGEQYF; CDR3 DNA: TGTGCCAGCACCGGAGCGGGAAATGTACCGGGAGAGCAGTACTTC
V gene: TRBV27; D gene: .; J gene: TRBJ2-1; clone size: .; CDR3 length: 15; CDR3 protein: CASSLGALSYNEQFF; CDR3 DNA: TGTGCCAGCAGCTTGGGGGCCCTCTCCTACAATGAGCAGTTCTTC
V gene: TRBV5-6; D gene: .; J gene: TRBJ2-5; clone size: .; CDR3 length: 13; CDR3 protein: CASSLRREETQYF; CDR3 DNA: TGTGCCAGCAGCTTAAGAAGGGAAGAGACCCAGTACTTC
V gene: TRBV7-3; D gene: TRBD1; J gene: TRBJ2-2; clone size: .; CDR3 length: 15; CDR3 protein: CASSLRQGWTGELFF; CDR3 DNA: TGTGCCAGCAGCTTAAGACAGGGTTGGACCGGGGAGCTGTTTTTT
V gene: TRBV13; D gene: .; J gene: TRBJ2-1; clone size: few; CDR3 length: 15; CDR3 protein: CASSDPGGSYNEQFF; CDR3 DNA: TGTGCCAGCAGCGACCCCGGAGGCTCCTACAATGAGCAGTTCTTC
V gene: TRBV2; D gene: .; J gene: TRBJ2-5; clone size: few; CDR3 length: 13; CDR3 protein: CASSDVEGETQYF; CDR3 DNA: TGTGCCAGCAGTGACGTGGAGGGAGAGACCCAGTACTTC
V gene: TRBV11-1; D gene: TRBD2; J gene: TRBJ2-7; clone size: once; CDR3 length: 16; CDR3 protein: CASSLAGTSGTYEQYF; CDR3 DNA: TGTGCCAGCAGCTTAGCCGGGACTAGCGGGACATACGAGCAGTACTTC
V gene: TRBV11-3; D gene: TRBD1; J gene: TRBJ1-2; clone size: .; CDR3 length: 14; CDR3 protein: CASSLEGGNYGYTF; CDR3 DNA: TGTGCCAGCAGCTTAGAAGGGGGCAACTATGGCTACACCTTC
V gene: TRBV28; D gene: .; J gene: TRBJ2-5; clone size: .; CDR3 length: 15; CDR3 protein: CASSLPQGARETQYF; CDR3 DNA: TGTGCCAGCAGTCTCCCCCAGGGCGCCAGGGAGACCCAGTACTTC